Included here is one TCR beta chain sequence, with context. Antigen specificity is unknown. The protocol was immunoSEQ multiplex PCR, while the TCRdb copy is restricted to in-frame clones and leaves out a portion. The data hold around 45,000 clones, with 55% to 80% observed a single time. The CDR3 is 17 amino acids. V shed 2 bases and J shed 0 bases, with 11 bases lying between them. The germline V gene has CDR1 LNHDA and CDR2 SQIVND (reference sequence). CTLA-4 blockade with ipilimumab, together with focal radiation, was given to patients with chemo-refractory metastatic non-small-cell lung cancer. This specimen comes from a study of radiotherapy plus CTLA-4 blockade in lung cancer. Across the whole study: With approximately 30% of patients having disease control, objective responses were seen in approximately 18%. Study results and caveats: Early shifts in blood T cell clones, with interferon-beta, reportedly predicted response best. Among blood TCR repertoires after radiotherapy plus ipilimumab, tumor-derived clones expanded.

Sequences were derived from peripheral blood, sampled from a patient treated with radiotherapy plus ipilimumab. This sequence was found in a human donor with non-small cell lung cancer who had a complete response to radiotherapy plus ipilimumab. The chain employs TRBV19 and TRBJ2-6; D gene uncertain. CDR3 sequence reads: CASSITVYSSGANVLTF. CDR3 bases: TGTGCCAGTAGTATAACGGTATATAGCTCTGGGGCCAACGTCCTGACTTTC.